A single T cell receptor beta chain is shown here with its context. Its antigen is unidentified. The CDR3 spans 16 residues. The trim removed 3 bases at V and 2 bases at J, leaving 7 bases unmatched. Germline V gene lookup returns CDR1 SGHAT and CDR2 FQNNGV. This specimen comes from a study of shared clonotypes between healthy human individuals. The study, taken as a whole, reports: Non-shared clonotypes were found to have lower generation probabilities than the clonotypes that were shared by all four of the sorted-subset donors.

Assay: immunoSEQ multiplex PCR; the TCRdb copy retains only in-frame clones and omits some. Of approximately 2.3 million clones in the sample, 85% to 95% are singletons; the top ten hold about 0.39%. The receptor's source is a man between 18 and 29 years old in good health. Some clones in this sample may be carry-over from other donors' samples. The chain employs TRBV11-2 and TRBJ2-7, with TRBD2 matching 10 bases. Sequencing was done on a sample of naive CD4+ T cells from PBMCs. Subset here: CD45RA+ positively selected. As DNA, the CDR3 is TGTGCCAGCAGCTTTAAGACTAGCGGGTATCCCTACGAGCAGTACTTC. It translates to CASSFKTSGYPYEQYF.